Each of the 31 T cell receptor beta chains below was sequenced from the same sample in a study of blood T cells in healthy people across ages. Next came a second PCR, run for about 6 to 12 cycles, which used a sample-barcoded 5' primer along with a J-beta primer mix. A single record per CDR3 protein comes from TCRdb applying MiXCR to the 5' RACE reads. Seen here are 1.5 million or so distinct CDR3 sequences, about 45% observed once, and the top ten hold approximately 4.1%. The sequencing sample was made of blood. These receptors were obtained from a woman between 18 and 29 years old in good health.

The CDR3 here is CASWTGRGQPQHF. CDR3 in DNA: TGTGCCAGCTGGACAGGGAGGGGTCAGCCCCAGCATTTT. The chain has TRBV27 and TRBJ1-5, with 8 bases fitting TRBD1. V was pared by 8 bases and J by 6 bases, with 6 bases of the junction left unmatched. The germline gives CDR1 MNHEY, CDR2 SMNVEV (reference sequence). The CDR3 loop spans 13 amino acids.

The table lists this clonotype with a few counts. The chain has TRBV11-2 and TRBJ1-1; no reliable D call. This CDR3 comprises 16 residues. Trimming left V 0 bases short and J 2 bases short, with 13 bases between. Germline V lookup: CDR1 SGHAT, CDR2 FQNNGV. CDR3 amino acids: CASSLERIYSNTEAFF. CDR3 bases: TGTGCCAGCAGCTTAGAACGGATATACTCTAACACTGAAGCTTTCTTT.

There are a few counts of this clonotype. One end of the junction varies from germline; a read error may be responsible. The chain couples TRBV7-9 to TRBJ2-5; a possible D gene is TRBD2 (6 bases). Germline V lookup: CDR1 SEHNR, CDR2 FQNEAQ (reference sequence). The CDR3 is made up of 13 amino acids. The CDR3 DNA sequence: TGTCCCAGCAGCTTAGCCCCGCGGGGATGGCAGTACTTC. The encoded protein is CPSSLAPRGWQYF. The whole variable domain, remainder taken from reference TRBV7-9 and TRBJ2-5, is DTGVSQNPRHKITKRGQNVTFRCDPISEHNRLYWYRQTLGQGPEFLTYFQNEAQLEKSRLLSDRFSAERPKGSFSTLEIQRTEQGDSAMYLCPSSLAPRGWQYFGPGTRLLVL.

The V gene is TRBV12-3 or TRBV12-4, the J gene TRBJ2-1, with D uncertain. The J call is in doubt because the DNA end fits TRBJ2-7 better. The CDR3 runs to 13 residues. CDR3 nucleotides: TGTGCCAGCAGTTTTTATAGCTACAATGAGCAGTACTTC. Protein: CASSFYSYNEQYF.

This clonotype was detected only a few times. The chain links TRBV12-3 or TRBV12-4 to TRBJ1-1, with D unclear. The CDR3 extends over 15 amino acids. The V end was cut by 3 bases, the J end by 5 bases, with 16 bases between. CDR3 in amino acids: CASSFLGPVSTEAFF. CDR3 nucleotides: TGTGCCAGCAGTTTTTTAGGACCCGTGAGTACTGAAGCTTTCTTT.

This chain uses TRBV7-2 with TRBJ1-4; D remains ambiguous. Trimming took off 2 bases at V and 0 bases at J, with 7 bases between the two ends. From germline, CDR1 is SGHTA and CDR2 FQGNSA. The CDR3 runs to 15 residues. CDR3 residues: CASSLPGATNEKLFF. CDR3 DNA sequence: TGTGCCAGCAGCTTACCGGGAGCAACTAATGAAAAACTGTTTTTT. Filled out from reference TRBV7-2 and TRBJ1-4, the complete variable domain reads GAGVSQSPSNKVTEKGKDVELRCDPISGHTALYWYRQSLGQGLEFLIYFQGNSAPDKSGLPSDRFSAERTGGSVSTLTIQRTQQEDSAVYLCASSLPGATNEKLFFGSGTQLSVL.

In nucleotides, the CDR3 is TGTGCCAGCAGTGAGTGGGGGATAAACACTGAAGCTTTCTTT. This sequence encodes CASSEWGINTEAFF. The chain uses TRBV2 and TRBJ1-1, with D possibly TRBD1 on 5 matching bases. Trimming cost V 3 bases and J 2 bases, with 10 bases left between them. This CDR3 is built from 14 residues. Germline V gene data show CDR1 as SNHLY and CDR2 as FYNNEI.

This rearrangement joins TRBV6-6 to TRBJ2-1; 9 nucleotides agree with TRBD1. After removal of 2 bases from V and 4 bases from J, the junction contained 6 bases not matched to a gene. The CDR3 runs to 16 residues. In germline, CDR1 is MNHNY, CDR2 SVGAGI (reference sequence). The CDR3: CASSYPSGTGYNEQFF. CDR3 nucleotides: TGTGCCAGCAGTTACCCTTCCGGGACAGGGTACAATGAGCAGTTCTTC.

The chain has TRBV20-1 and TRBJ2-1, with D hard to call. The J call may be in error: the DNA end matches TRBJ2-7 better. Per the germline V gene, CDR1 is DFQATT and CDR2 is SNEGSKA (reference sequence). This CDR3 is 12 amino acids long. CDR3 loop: CSAKYLDNEQYF. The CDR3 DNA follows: TGCAGTGCTAAGTATTTAGACAATGAGCAGTACTTC.

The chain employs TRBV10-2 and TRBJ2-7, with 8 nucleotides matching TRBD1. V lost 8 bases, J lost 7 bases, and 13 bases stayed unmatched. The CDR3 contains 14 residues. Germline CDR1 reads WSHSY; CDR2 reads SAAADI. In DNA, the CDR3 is TGCGCCAGCGGCACAGGGGGTCGCAACAATGAGCAGTACTTC. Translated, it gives CASGTGGRNNEQYF.

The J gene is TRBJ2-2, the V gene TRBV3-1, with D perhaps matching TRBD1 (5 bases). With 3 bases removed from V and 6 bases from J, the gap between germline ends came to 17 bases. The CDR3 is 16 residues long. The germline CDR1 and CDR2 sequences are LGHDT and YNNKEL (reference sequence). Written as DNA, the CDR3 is TGTGCCAGCAGCCAGTACTCCCAGGGTGGTCCCGGGGAGCTGTTTTTT. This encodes CASSQYSQGGPGELFF.

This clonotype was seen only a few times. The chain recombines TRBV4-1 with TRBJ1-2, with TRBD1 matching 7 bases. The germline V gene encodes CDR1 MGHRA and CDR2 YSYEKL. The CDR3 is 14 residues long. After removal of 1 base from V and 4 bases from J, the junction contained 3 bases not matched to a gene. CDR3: CASSQVQGTYGYTF. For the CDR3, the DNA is TGCGCCAGCAGCCAAGTACAGGGGACCTATGGCTACACCTTC.

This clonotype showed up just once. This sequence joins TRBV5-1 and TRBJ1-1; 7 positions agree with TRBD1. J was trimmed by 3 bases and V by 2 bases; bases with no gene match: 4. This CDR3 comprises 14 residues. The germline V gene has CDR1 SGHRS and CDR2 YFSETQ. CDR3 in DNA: TGCGCCAGCAGCTTCGTAACAGGGGACACTGAAGCTTTCTTT. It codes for CASSFVTGDTEAFF.

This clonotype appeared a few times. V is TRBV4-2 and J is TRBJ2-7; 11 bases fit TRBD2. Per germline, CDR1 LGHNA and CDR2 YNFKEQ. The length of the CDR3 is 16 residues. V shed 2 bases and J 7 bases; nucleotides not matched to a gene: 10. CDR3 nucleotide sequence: TGTGCCAGCAGCCAAATAGCGGGAGGGTTATACAATGAGCAGTACTTC. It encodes CASSQIAGGLYNEQYF.

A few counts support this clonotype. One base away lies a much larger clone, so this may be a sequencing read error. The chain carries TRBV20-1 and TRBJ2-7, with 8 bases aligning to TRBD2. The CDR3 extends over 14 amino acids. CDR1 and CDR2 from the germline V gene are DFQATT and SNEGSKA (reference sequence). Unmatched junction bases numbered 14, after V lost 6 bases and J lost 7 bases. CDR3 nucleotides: TGCAGTGCCCCAGAGCAGCGGGGGCTTAATGAGCAGTACTTC. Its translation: CSAPEQRGLNEQYF.

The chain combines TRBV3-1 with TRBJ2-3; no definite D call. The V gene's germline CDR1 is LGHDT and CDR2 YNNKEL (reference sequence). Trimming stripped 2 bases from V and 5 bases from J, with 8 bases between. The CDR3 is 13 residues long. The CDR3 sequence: CASSQRQIDTQYF. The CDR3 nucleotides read TGTGCCAGCAGCCAAAGACAAATAGATACGCAGTATTTT.

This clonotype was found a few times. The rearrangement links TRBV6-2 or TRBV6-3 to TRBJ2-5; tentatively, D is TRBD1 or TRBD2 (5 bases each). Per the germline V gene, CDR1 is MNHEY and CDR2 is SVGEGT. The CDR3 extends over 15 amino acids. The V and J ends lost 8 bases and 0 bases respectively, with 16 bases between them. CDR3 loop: CASARRGGYQETQYF. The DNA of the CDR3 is TGTGCCAGCGCCAGAAGGGGCGGGTACCAAGAGACCCAGTACTTC.

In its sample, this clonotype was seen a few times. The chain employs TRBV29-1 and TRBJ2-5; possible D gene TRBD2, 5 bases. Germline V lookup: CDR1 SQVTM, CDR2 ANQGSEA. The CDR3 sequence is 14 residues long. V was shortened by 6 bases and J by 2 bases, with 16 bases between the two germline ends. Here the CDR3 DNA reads TGCAGCGTCACCCGGGAAGGCCTACAAGAGACCCAGTACTTC. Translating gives CSVTREGLQETQYF.

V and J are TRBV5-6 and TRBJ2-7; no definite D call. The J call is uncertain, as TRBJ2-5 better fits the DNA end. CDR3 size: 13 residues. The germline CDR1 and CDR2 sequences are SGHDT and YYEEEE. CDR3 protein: CASSPIEEETQYF. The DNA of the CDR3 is TGTGCCAGCAGCCCGATAGAGGAGGAGACCCAGTACTTC.

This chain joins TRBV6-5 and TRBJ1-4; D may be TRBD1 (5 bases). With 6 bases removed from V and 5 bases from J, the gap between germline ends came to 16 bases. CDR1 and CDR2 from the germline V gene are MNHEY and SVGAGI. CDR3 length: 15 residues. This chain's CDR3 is CASRREGQKNEKLFF. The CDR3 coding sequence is TGTGCCAGCAGGAGAGAGGGGCAGAAGAATGAAAAACTGTTTTTT.

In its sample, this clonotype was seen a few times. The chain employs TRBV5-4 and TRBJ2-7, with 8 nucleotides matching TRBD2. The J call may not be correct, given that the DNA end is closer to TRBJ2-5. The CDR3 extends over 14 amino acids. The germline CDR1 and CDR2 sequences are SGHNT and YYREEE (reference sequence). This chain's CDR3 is CASSLTSAPETQYF. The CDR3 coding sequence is TGTGCCAGCAGCCTGACTAGCGCCCCAGAGACCCAGTACTTC.

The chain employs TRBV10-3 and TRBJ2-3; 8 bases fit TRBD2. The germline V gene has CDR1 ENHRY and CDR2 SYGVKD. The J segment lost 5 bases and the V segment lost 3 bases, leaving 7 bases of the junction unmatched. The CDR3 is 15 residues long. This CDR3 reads CAISDPGGALDTQYF. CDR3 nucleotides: TGTGCCATCAGTGACCCCGGGGGGGCCTTAGATACGCAGTATTTT.

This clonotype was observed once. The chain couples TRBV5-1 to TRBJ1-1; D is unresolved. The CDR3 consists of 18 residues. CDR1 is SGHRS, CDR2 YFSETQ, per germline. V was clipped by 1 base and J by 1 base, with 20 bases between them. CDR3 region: CASSLRFTNAERNTEAFF. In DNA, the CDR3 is TGCGCCAGCAGCTTGAGGTTTACAAACGCAGAAAGGAACACTGAAGCTTTCTTT.

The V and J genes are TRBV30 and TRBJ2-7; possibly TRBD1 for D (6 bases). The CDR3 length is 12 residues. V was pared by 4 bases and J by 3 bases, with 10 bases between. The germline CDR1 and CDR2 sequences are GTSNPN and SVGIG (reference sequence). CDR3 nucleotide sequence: TGTGCCTGGAATCGCAGGGGCTACGAGCAGTACTTC. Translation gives CAWNRRGYEQYF.

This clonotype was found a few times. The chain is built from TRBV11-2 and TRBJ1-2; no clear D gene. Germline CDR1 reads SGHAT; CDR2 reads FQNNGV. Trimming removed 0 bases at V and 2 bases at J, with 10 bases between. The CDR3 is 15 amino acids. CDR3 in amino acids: CASSLDLGRNYGYTF. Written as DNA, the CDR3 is TGTGCCAGCAGCTTAGACCTGGGCAGAAACTATGGCTACACCTTC.

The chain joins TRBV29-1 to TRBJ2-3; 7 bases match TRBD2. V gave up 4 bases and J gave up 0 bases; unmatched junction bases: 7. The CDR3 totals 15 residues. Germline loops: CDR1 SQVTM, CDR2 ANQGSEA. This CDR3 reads CSVADSGGSTDTQYF. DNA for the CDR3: TGCAGCGTTGCAGACTCGGGGGGAAGCACAGATACGCAGTATTTT.

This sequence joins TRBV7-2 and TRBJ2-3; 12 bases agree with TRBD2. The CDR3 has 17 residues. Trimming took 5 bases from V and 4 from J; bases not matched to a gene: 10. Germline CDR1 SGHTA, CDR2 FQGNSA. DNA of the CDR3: TGTGCCAGCAGCCCCCAGACTAGCGGGGGCGGTGCAGATACGCAGTATTTT. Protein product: CASSPQTSGGGADTQYF.

The CDR3 loop is CASSGPLNTEAFF. DNA of the CDR3: TGTGCCAGCAGTGGCCCCTTGAACACTGAAGCTTTCTTT. The chain has TRBV2 and TRBJ1-1; D not resolved. Trimming cost V 4 bases and J 0 bases, with 6 bases left between them. The CDR3 extends over 13 amino acids. Germline CDR1 and CDR2: SNHLY and FYNNEI.

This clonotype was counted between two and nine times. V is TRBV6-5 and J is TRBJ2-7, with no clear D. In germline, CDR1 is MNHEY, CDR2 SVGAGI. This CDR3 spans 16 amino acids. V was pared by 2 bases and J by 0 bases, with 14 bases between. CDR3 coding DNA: TGTGCCAGCAGTTACCGTAGTAGCCGACCCTCCTACGAGCAGTACTTC. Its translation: CASSYRSSRPSYEQYF.

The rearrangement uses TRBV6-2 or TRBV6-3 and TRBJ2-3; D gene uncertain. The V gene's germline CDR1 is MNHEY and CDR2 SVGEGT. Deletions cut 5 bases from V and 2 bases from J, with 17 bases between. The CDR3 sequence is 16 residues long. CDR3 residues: CASSPLPFTYTDTQYF. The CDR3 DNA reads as TGTGCCAGCAGTCCCCTGCCATTTACATACACAGATACGCAGTATTTT.

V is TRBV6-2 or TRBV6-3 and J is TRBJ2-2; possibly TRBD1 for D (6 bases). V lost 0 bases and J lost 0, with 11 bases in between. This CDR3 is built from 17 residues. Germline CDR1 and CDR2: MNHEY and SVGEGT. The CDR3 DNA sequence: TGTGCCAGCAGTTACTCCCCCGGGACAACGAACACCGGGGAGCTGTTTTTT. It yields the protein CASSYSPGTTNTGELFF.